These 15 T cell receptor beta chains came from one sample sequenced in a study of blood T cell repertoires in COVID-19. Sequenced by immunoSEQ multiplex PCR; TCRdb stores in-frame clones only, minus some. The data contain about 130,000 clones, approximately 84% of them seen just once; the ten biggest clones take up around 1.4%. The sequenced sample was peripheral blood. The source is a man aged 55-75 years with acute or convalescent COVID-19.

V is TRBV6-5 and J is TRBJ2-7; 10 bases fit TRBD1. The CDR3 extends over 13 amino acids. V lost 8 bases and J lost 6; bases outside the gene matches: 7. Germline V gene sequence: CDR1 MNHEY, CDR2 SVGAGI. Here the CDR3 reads CASAGTGVGEQYF. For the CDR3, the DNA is TGTGCCAGCGCCGGGACAGGGGTGGGCGAGCAGTACTTC.

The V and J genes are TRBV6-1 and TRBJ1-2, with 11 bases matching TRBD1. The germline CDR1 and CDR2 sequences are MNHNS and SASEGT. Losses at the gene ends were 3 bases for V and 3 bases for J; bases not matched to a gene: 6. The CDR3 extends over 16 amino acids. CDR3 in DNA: TGTGCCAGCAGTGACTGGGACAGGGGGACCGACTATGGCTACACCTTC. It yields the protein CASSDWDRGTDYGYTF.

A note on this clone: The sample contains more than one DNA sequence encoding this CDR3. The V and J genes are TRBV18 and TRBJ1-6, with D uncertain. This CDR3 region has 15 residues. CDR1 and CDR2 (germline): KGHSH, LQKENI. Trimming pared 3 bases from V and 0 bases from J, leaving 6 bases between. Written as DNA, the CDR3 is TGTGCCAGCTCACCTCCCGGCTCCTATAATTCACCCCTCCACTTT. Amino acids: CASSPPGSYNSPLHF.

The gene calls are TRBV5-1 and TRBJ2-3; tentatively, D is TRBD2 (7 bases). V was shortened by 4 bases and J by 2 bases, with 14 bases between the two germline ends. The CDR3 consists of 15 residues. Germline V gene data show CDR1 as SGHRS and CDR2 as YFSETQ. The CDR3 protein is CASSRLGGATDTQYF. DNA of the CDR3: TGCGCCAGCAGCCGCCTGGGGGGGGCCACAGATACGCAGTATTTT.

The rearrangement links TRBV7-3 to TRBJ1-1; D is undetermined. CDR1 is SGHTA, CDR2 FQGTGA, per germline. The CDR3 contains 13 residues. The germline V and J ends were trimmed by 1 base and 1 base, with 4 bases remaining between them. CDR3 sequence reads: CASSLRANTEAFF. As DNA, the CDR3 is TGTGCCAGCAGCTTAAGAGCGAACACTGAAGCTTTCTTT.

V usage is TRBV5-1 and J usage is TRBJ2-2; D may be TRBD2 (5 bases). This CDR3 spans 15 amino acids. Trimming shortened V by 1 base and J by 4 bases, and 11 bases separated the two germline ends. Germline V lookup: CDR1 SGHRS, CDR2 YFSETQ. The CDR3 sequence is CASSLSGVRTGELFF. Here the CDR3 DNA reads TGCGCCAGCAGCTTGTCCGGGGTCCGCACCGGGGAGCTGTTTTTT.

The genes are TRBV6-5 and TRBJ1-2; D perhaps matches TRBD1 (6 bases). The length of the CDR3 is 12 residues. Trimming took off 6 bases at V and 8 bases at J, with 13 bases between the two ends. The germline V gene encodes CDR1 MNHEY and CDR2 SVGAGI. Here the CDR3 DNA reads TGTGCCAGCAGACGACAGGAAGGCGGCTACACCTTC. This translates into CASRRQEGGYTF.

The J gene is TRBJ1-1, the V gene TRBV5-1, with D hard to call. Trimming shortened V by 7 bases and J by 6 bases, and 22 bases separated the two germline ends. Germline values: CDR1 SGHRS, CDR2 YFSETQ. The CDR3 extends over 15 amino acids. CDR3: CASRKATSANPEAFF. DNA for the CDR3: TGCGCCAGCCGAAAGGCGACATCGGCGAATCCTGAAGCTTTCTTT.

In DNA form, the CDR3 reads TGTGCCTGGAGTATAACGCGGGGCGAAAAACTGTTTTTT. Translation gives CAWSITRGEKLFF. The chain has TRBV30 and TRBJ1-4; D may be TRBD1 (5 bases). V lost 2 bases and J 8 bases, leaving 12 bases between the germline ends. The CDR3 totals 13 residues. Per the germline V gene, CDR1 is GTSNPN and CDR2 is SVGIG (reference sequence).

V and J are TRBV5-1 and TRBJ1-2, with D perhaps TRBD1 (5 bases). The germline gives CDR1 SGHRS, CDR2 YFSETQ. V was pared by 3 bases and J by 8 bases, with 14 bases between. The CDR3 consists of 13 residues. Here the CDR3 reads CASSYQDRYGYTF. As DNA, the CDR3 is TGCGCCAGCAGCTACCAAGACAGATACGGCTACACCTTC.

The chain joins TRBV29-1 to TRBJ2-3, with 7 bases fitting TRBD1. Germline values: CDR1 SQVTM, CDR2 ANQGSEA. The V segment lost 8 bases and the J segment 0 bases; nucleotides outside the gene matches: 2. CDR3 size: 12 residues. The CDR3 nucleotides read TGCAGCCTGGGACAGAGCACAGATACGCAGTATTTT. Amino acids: CSLGQSTDTQYF.

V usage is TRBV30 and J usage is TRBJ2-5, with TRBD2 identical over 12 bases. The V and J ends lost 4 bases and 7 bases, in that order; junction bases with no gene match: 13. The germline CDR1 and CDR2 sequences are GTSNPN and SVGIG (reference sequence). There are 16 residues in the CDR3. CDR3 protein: CAWIRRGTSGPRTQYF. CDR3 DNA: TGTGCCTGGATCCGTAGGGGGACTAGCGGGCCCCGGACCCAGTACTTC.

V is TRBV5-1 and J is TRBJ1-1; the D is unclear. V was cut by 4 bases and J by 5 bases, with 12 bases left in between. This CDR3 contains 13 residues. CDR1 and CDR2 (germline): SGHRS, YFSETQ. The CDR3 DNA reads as TGCGCCAGCAGCGCCCGGACTGGAACTGAAGCTTTCTTT. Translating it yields CASSARTGTEAFF.

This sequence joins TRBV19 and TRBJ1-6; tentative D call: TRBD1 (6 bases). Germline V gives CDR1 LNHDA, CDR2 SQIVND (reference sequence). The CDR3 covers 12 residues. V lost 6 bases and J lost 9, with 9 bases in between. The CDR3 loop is CASRGGGSPLHF. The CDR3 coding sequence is TGTGCCAGTAGAGGGGGGGGTTCACCCCTCCACTTT.

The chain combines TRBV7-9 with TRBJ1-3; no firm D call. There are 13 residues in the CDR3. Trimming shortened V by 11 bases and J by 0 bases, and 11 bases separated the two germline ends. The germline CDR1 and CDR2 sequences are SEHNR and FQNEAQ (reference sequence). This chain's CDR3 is CAGQAYSGNTIYF. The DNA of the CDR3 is TGTGCCGGTCAGGCCTACTCTGGAAACACCATATATTTT.